Following are 15 T cell receptor beta chains from one sample sequenced in a study of blood T cell repertoires in COVID-19. TCRdb's copy holds only in-frame clones and misses some; the assay was immunoSEQ multiplex PCR. The repertoire holds around 450,000 clones, around nine tenths seen once, with approximately 2% in the top ten. The sample consisted of PBMCs or T cells enriched from blood (not recorded which). These receptors all stem from a woman aged 18-35 years with acute COVID-19.

The chain is built from TRBV2 and TRBJ2-7; the match to TRBD1 covers 9 bases. This CDR3 has 14 residues. Germline-derived CDR1 and CDR2 are SNHLY and FYNNEI. V shed 7 bases, J shed 2 bases, and the junction held 6 bases outside the gene matches. The DNA of the CDR3 is TGTGCCAGCAATCCCACAGGGGGCCCCTACGAGCAGTACTTC. As protein: CASNPTGGPYEQYF.

The chain combines TRBV28 with TRBJ2-7, with a possible D match to TRBD2 (6 bases). Germline V gene data show CDR1 as MDHEN and CDR2 as SYDVKM. The CDR3 runs to 15 residues. Trimming cost V 4 bases and J 0 bases, with 13 bases left between them. The chain's CDR3 is CASSSVWRDSYEQYF. The CDR3 DNA sequence: TGTGCCAGCAGTTCAGTCTGGCGGGACTCCTACGAGCAGTACTTC.

This clone occurred a few times. This sequence joins TRBV3-1 (or the pseudogene TRBV3-2) and TRBJ1-2; D is unresolved. The CDR3 has 11 amino acids. CDR1 and CDR2 (germline): LGHDT, YNNKEL (reference sequence). V was trimmed by 3 bases and J by 7 bases, leaving 6 bases between them. For the CDR3, the DNA is TGTGCCAGCAGCCATGAGGGTGGCTACACCTTC. It encodes CASSHEGGYTF.

The rearrangement joins TRBV18 to TRBJ1-2; 8 bases match TRBD1. Losses at the gene ends were 2 bases for V and 5 bases for J; bases not matched to a gene: 7. The CDR3 is 15 amino acids. CDR1 is KGHSH, CDR2 LQKENI, per germline. CDR3 sequence (DNA): TGTGCCAGCTCACCAGTGGCAGGGGGCCGGTATGGCTACACCTTC. It yields the protein CASSPVAGGRYGYTF.

This rearrangement joins TRBV30 to TRBJ2-2, with 8 positions matching TRBD2. V lost 8 bases and J lost 5; bases outside the gene matches: 10. Germline lookup yields CDR1 GTSNPN and CDR2 SVGIG (reference sequence). The CDR3 contains 14 residues. The CDR3 reads CATQAGVDTGELFF. For the CDR3, the DNA is TGTGCCACCCAAGCGGGAGTCGATACCGGGGAGCTGTTTTTT.

The genes are TRBV9 and TRBJ2-1; D gene ambiguous. Trimming took 3 bases from V and 9 from J, leaving 7 bases between them. The germline V gene has CDR1 SGDLS and CDR2 YYNGEE. The CDR3 loop spans 11 amino acids. The CDR3 coding sequence is TGTGCCAGCAGCGGGCACAGTGAGCAGTTCTTC. This encodes CASSGHSEQFF.

The V and J genes are TRBV5-1 and TRBJ1-1; tentatively, D is TRBD1 (5 bases). There are 15 residues in the CDR3. V lost 4 bases to trimming and J lost 0 bases, with 13 bases between them. CDR1 SGHRS and CDR2 YFSETQ come from the germline V gene. The CDR3 protein is CASSGGVMMNTEAFF. As DNA, the CDR3 is TGCGCCAGCAGCGGGGGGGTAATGATGAACACTGAAGCTTTCTTT.

The chain uses TRBV3-1 (or the pseudogene TRBV3-2) and TRBJ1-1; no clear D gene. Germline V lookup: CDR1 LGHDT, CDR2 YNNKEL (reference sequence). V lost 0 bases to trimming and J lost 3 bases, with 8 bases between them. The CDR3 extends over 14 amino acids. The CDR3 DNA follows: TGTGCCAGCAGCCAAGACCCGTTCGACACTGAAGCTTTCTTT. The encoded protein is CASSQDPFDTEAFF.

The chain combines TRBV7-9 with TRBJ2-1; perhaps TRBD1 as D (6 bases). Looked up from germline, CDR1 is SEHNR and CDR2 is FQNEAQ (reference sequence). V lost 1 base, J lost 5 bases, and 12 bases lay in between. CDR3 length: 15 amino acids. The CDR3 reads CASSLVGGANNEQFF. The CDR3 nucleotides read TGTGCCAGCAGCTTAGTAGGGGGTGCCAACAATGAGCAGTTCTTC.

The rearrangement joins TRBV3-1 (or the pseudogene TRBV3-2) to TRBJ2-5; 10 nucleotides match TRBD2. The CDR3 sequence is 15 residues long. Germline V gene lookup returns CDR1 LGHDT and CDR2 YNNKEL (reference sequence). V shed 7 bases and J 0 bases; nucleotides not matched to a gene: 5. The chain's CDR3 is CASNLAGGYQETQYF. CDR3 nucleotide sequence: TGTGCCAGCAATTTAGCGGGGGGATACCAAGAGACCCAGTACTTC.

This chain joins TRBV6-5 and TRBJ2-7, with D possibly matching TRBD1 (6 bases). CDR1 MNHEY and CDR2 SVGAGI come from the germline V gene. The CDR3 has 15 amino acids. The ends were cut back, 5 bases at V and 4 bases at J, with 18 bases in the middle. The CDR3, as DNA: TGTGCCAGCAGTACAGACAGGTCCCCCCCTTACGAGCAGTACTTC. This gives the protein CASSTDRSPPYEQYF.

This rearrangement joins TRBV10-3 to TRBJ1-1, with D perhaps matching TRBD1 (6 bases). This CDR3 is built from 17 residues. From germline, CDR1 is ENHRY and CDR2 SYGVKD. V shed 4 bases and J shed 0 bases, with 18 bases lying between them. The CDR3 is CAISGGPGSMMNTEAFF. CDR3 nucleotides: TGTGCCATCAGTGGGGGGCCGGGTAGCATGATGAACACTGAAGCTTTCTTT.

The gene calls are TRBV4-1 and TRBJ2-5; 10 nucleotides match TRBD1. Trimming at V came to 3 bases and at J to 5 bases, leaving 9 bases not matched to a gene. The CDR3 contains 16 residues. CDR1 and CDR2 from the germline V gene are MGHRA and YSYEKL. In nucleotides, the CDR3 is TGCGCCAGCAGCCAGGCCGGGACAGGGGAAAAGGAGACCCAGTACTTC. This sequence encodes CASSQAGTGEKETQYF.

The chain recombines TRBV7-2 with TRBJ2-7, with TRBD2 identical over 9 bases. With V trimmed by 2 bases and J by 5 bases, 10 bases remained unmatched. The germline V gene encodes CDR1 SGHTA and CDR2 FQGNSA. The CDR3 runs to 16 residues. The DNA of the CDR3 is TGTGCCAGCAGCTTATATAGCGGGAGTGGAATTGACGAGCAGTACTTC. It yields the protein CASSLYSGSGIDEQYF.

This chain joins TRBV6-5 and TRBJ2-3; 8 bases align to TRBD2. The trim removed 8 bases at V and 12 bases at J, leaving 10 bases unmatched. Germline loops: CDR1 MNHEY, CDR2 SVGAGI. The CDR3 runs to 12 residues. The CDR3 here is CASSNPLAEQYF. CDR3 bases: TGTGCCAGCTCCAACCCACTAGCGGAACAGTATTTT.